The 26 T cell receptor beta chains below come from one sample, sequenced in a study of shared clonotypes between healthy human individuals. Naivety among CD8 cells was defined by CD45RO negativity and positive CCR7 selection, thereby excluding terminally differentiated effector memory CD45RA+ cells. Using immunoSEQ multiplex PCR, the repertoire was profiled, and TCRdb retains in-frame clones only, with some absent. The sample has 550,000 to 750,000 clones, nearly 97% seen once. The sample was naive CD8+ T cells sorted from blood. The receptors originated from a woman aged 25 to 39 in good health.

The CDR3 sequence is CASSVDSNYGYTF. CDR3 sequence (DNA): TGCGCCAGCAGTGTTGACTCGAACTATGGCTACACCTTC. The chain uses TRBV10-2 and TRBJ1-2; D gene ambiguous. The CDR3 covers 13 residues. Trimming removed 4 bases from V and 2 bases from J, with 8 bases in between. CDR1 is WSHSY and CDR2 is SAAADI in the germline V gene.

V and J are TRBV13 and TRBJ2-1; D may be TRBD1 or TRBD2 (6 bases each). This CDR3 contains 18 residues. Looked up from germline, CDR1 is PRHDT and CDR2 is FYEKMQ (reference sequence). Trimming removed 6 bases from V and 0 bases from J, with 21 bases in between. The CDR3 reads CASRGRQGTSPSYNEQFF. The CDR3 DNA follows: TGTGCCAGCAGAGGTAGGCAGGGGACTTCCCCCTCCTACAATGAGCAGTTCTTC.

The chain links TRBV13 to TRBJ2-7; 9 bases are a match to TRBD1. The junction had 3 bases not matched to a gene; V was cut back by 3 bases and J by 3 bases. The CDR3 spans 14 residues. The germline V gene has CDR1 PRHDT and CDR2 FYEKMQ (reference sequence). The CDR3 sequence: CASSFGTGFYEQYF. In DNA form, the CDR3 reads TGTGCCAGCAGCTTCGGGACAGGGTTCTACGAGCAGTACTTC.

The chain recombines TRBV7-6 with TRBJ2-7; 8 bases match TRBD1. Losses at the gene ends were 5 bases for V and 6 bases for J; bases not matched to a gene: 15. CDR3 length equals 16 residues. Germline V gene lookup returns CDR1 SGHVS and CDR2 FNYEAQ. CDR3 sequence reads: CASSKAVVQGGGEQYF. For the CDR3, the DNA is TGTGCCAGCAGCAAAGCAGTAGTACAGGGGGGCGGCGAGCAGTACTTC. The full variable domain, rest sourced from reference TRBV7-6 and TRBJ2-7, is GAGVSQSPRYKVTKRGQDVALRCDPISGHVSLYWYRQALGQGPEFLTYFNYEAQQDKSGLPNDRFSAERPEGSISTLTIQRTEQRDSAMYRCASSKAVVQGGGEQYFGPGTRLTVT.

This chain links TRBV2 with TRBJ2-7, with TRBD2 identical over 14 bases. Unmatched junction bases numbered 7, after V lost 8 bases and J lost 4 bases. The CDR3 length is 15 residues. Germline CDR1 and CDR2: SNHLY and FYNNEI. CDR3 loop: CASLGTSGSRYEQYF. The DNA for the CDR3 is TGTGCCAGCCTTGGGACTAGCGGGAGTAGGTACGAGCAGTACTTC.

The chain employs TRBV28 and TRBJ2-5; D ambiguous. CDR1 MDHEN and CDR2 SYDVKM come from the germline V gene. V dropped 6 bases and J dropped 1 base, with 6 bases sitting between them. The CDR3 has 12 residues. In DNA, the CDR3 is TGTGCCAGCAGCACCCCCCAAGAGACCCAGTACTTC. Its protein is CASSTPQETQYF.

The CDR3 here is CASSLAGPEQFF. CDR3 nucleotide sequence: TGTGCCAGCAGCTTAGCCGGCCCCGAGCAGTTCTTC. The J gene is TRBJ2-1, the V gene TRBV11-2; D remains ambiguous. This CDR3 comprises 12 residues. Germline CDR1 and CDR2: SGHAT and FQNNGV. V was trimmed by 1 base and J by 10 bases, leaving 8 bases between them.

This clone was observed a single time. This chain joins TRBV2 and TRBJ2-3; 15 nucleotides match TRBD2. The CDR3 totals 17 residues. Germline V gene sequence: CDR1 SNHLY, CDR2 FYNNEI. V was pared by 10 bases and J by 6 bases, with 14 bases of the junction left unmatched. The chain's CDR3 is CATGLAGGGDITDTQYF. For the CDR3, the DNA is TGTGCCACCGGACTAGCGGGAGGGGGGGATATTACGGATACGCAGTATTTT. The full variable domain, completed using reference TRBV2 and TRBJ2-3, is EPEVTQTPSHQVTQMGQEVILRCVPISNHLYFYWYRQILGQKVEFLVSFYNNEISEKSEIFDDQFSVERPDGSNFTLKIRSTKLEDSAMYFCATGLAGGGDITDTQYFGPGTRLTVL.

This chain uses TRBV7-2 with TRBJ2-7; 9 bases align to TRBD2. The CDR3 totals 19 residues. V trimming: 4 bases; J trimming: 4 bases; junction bases outside the gene matches: 20. CDR1 and CDR2 (germline): SGHTA, FQGNSA. CDR3 nucleotides: TGTGCCAGCAGCTCTTCTATCTCCCACTTGGCGGGAGGGCCTTACGAGCAGTACTTC. It specifies CASSSSISHLAGGPYEQYF.

The chain employs TRBV7-8 and TRBJ2-1; 13 bases fit TRBD2. Per the germline V gene, CDR1 is SGHVS and CDR2 is FQNEAQ. V shed 5 bases and J 0 bases; nucleotides not matched to a gene: 13. The CDR3 has 20 residues. The CDR3 coding sequence is TGTGCCAGCAGCCCAGGGACTAGCGGGACCGCTATAAGCTCCTACAATGAGCAGTTCTTC. Translating it yields CASSPGTSGTAISSYNEQFF.

This chain links TRBV25-1 with TRBJ2-7, with D perhaps matching TRBD1 or TRBD2 (5 bases each). This CDR3 comprises 14 residues. In germline, CDR1 is MGHDK, CDR2 SYGVNS. V dropped 1 base and J dropped 2 bases, with 9 bases sitting between them. The CDR3 region is CASSEWDGTYEQYF. In DNA, the CDR3 is TGTGCCAGCAGTGAATGGGACGGCACCTACGAGCAGTACTTC.

This chain joins TRBV5-4 and TRBJ2-5, with a tentative D call TRBD2 (5 bases). The CDR3 totals 12 residues. Germline V gene sequence: CDR1 SGHNT, CDR2 YYREEE (reference sequence). V was trimmed by 7 bases and J by 2 bases, leaving 9 bases between them. The CDR3, as DNA: TGTGCCAGCGGGAGCTCTCAAGAGACCCAGTACTTC. It specifies CASGSSQETQYF.

The CDR3 loop is CAGRLGSTEAFF. CDR3 bases: TGTGCAGGTAGGCTGGGGTCCACTGAAGCTTTCTTT. The genes are TRBV7-9 and TRBJ1-1; D not resolved. There are 12 residues in the CDR3. Germline V gene lookup returns CDR1 SEHNR and CDR2 FQNEAQ (reference sequence). The complete variable domain, with remaining parts taken from reference TRBV7-9 and TRBJ1-1, reads DTGVSQNPRHKITKRGQNVTFRCDPISEHNRLYWYRQTLGQGPEFLTYFQNEAQLEKSRLLSDRFSAERPKGSFSTLEIQRTEQGDSAMYLCAGRLGSTEAFFGQGTRLTVV.

Comment on this clone: Different DNA sequences within this sample yield the same CDR3. The V and J genes are TRBV9 and TRBJ2-7; D perhaps matches TRBD2 (5 bases). Germline V gene lookup returns CDR1 SGDLS and CDR2 YYNGEE. The CDR3 loop spans 14 amino acids. V lost 0 bases and J lost 0, with 7 bases in between. CDR3 in amino acids: CASSVGGSSYEQYF. CDR3 sequence (DNA): TGTGCCAGCAGCGTAGGTGGGAGCTCCTACGAGCAGTACTTC.

V usage is TRBV7-8 and J usage is TRBJ2-1, with TRBD2 identical over 15 bases. CDR3 size: 15 residues. V shed 6 bases, J shed 3 bases, and the junction held 0 bases outside the gene matches. Germline loops: CDR1 SGHVS, CDR2 FQNEAQ. The CDR3 DNA reads as TGTGCCAGCAGGGGACTAGCGGGAGGCTACAATGAGCAGTTCTTC. The encoded protein is CASRGLAGGYNEQFF.

This clone was detected a few times. Additional DNA sequences in this sample encode the identical CDR3. V usage is TRBV27 and J usage is TRBJ1-1; a weak D match, TRBD1 (5 bases). Germline V CDR1 and CDR2: MNHEY, SMNVEV (reference sequence). The CDR3 loop spans 14 amino acids. V gave up 3 bases and J gave up 1 base, with 9 bases separating them. In DNA, the CDR3 is TGTGCCAGCAGTTTGGTAGGGGCGAACACTGAAGCTTTCTTT. Translation: CASSLVGANTEAFF.

V gene TRBV6-1 combines with J gene TRBJ2-7; 14 bases align to TRBD2. V lost 4 bases and J lost 6; bases outside the gene matches: 8. Germline V gene sequence: CDR1 MNHNS, CDR2 SASEGT. The CDR3 consists of 16 residues. As DNA, the CDR3 is TGTGCCAGCAGTGGAGCTGGGACTAGCGGGAGATCCGAGCAGTACTTC. This translates into CASSGAGTSGRSEQYF.

This chain uses TRBV27 with TRBJ2-1, with 12 bases that match TRBD2. Germline V gene data show CDR1 as MNHEY and CDR2 as SMNVEV (reference sequence). There are 14 residues in the CDR3. V trimming: 8 bases; J trimming: 4 bases; junction bases outside the gene matches: 3. The CDR3 nucleotides are TGTGCCAGCGGACTAGCGGGAACATACAATGAGCAGTTCTTC. Its protein product is CASGLAGTYNEQFF.

The rearrangement links TRBV2 to TRBJ2-7; the D is unclear. The germline CDR1 and CDR2 sequences are SNHLY and FYNNEI. The CDR3 is made up of 17 amino acids. Trimming stripped 0 bases from V and 2 bases from J, with 17 bases between. In DNA form, the CDR3 reads TGTGCCAGCAGTGAAGCGCTAACTCTAAGTCTGACCTACGAGCAGTACTTC. Encoded protein: CASSEALTLSLTYEQYF.

The chain recombines TRBV11-2 with TRBJ2-1; 10 nucleotides line up with TRBD2. The CDR3 is made up of 17 amino acids. The germline V gene encodes CDR1 SGHAT and CDR2 FQNNGV. With 3 bases clipped from V and 0 bases from J, the junction kept 5 bases outside the gene matches. CDR3 nucleotides: TGTGCCAGCAGCTTGCCTAGCGGGAGAGGCTCCTACAATGAGCAGTTCTTC. This gives the protein CASSLPSGRGSYNEQFF.

The J gene is TRBJ2-7, the V gene TRBV2; 10 positions match TRBD2. The ends lost 6 bases at V and 1 base at J; junction bases unmatched: 3. The V gene's germline CDR1 is SNHLY and CDR2 FYNNEI. The CDR3 contains 14 residues. This CDR3 is CASRASGSSYEQYF. CDR3 DNA: TGTGCCAGCAGGGCTAGCGGGAGTTCCTACGAGCAGTACTTC.

CDR3 DNA sequence: TGTGCCACCAGCAGAGAGGCCACGGTTATTCACGAGCAGTACTTC. It specifies CATSREATVIHEQYF. The V and J genes are TRBV15 and TRBJ2-7, with D hard to call. This CDR3 has 15 residues. CDR1 is LNHNV, CDR2 YYDKDF, per germline (reference sequence). Trimming removed 0 bases at V and 5 bases at J, with 14 bases between. The entire variable domain, with the rest obtained from reference TRBV15 and TRBJ2-7, is as follows: DAMVIQNPRYQVTQFGKPVTLSCSQTLNHNVMYWYQQKSSQAPKLLFHYYDKDFNNEADTPDNFQSRRPNTSFCFLDIRSPGLGDTAMYLCATSREATVIHEQYFGPGTRLTVT.

The rearrangement joins TRBV7-9 to TRBJ2-2; 12 bases align to TRBD2. Trimming at V came to 6 bases and at J to 6 bases, leaving 8 bases not matched to a gene. Germline CDR1 is SEHNR and CDR2 is FQNEAQ (reference sequence). This CDR3 comprises 16 residues. The CDR3 DNA follows: TGTGCCAGCAGTCCCCCGCTAGCGGGAGGGTCCGGGGAGCTGTTTTTT. It encodes CASSPPLAGGSGELFF.

Concerning this clone itself: Other DNA variants within this sample encode the same CDR3. The chain recombines TRBV2 with TRBJ1-3; no clear D. This CDR3 region has 15 residues. Germline CDR1 and CDR2: SNHLY and FYNNEI. V gave up 1 base and J gave up 0 bases, with 7 bases separating them. The CDR3 DNA reads TGTGCCAGCAGTGAAGGGGGTGGCTCTGGAAACACCATATATTTT. Translated: CASSEGGGSGNTIYF.

The chain uses TRBV5-5 and TRBJ1-1; no reliable D call. CDR3 length equals 13 residues. Germline-derived CDR1 and CDR2 are SGHKS and YYEKEE (reference sequence). Trimming shortened V by 2 bases and J by 1 base, and 6 bases separated the two germline ends. The CDR3 region has the DNA TGTGCCAGCAGCTTTGGTTGGAACACTGAAGCTTTCTTT. Translated, it gives CASSFGWNTEAFF.

The chain carries TRBV19 and TRBJ2-1, with D possibly being TRBD1 or TRBD2 (5 bases each). The ends were cut back, 3 bases at V and 5 bases at J, with 11 bases in the middle. Germline loops: CDR1 LNHDA, CDR2 SQIVND (reference sequence). This CDR3 is built from 14 residues. The CDR3 here is CASSIGGLNNEQFF. In DNA, the CDR3 is TGTGCCAGTAGTATTGGGGGATTGAACAATGAGCAGTTCTTC.